The 22 T cell receptor beta chains below all came from one sample that was sequenced in a study of blood T cell repertoires in COVID-19. The protocol was immunoSEQ multiplex PCR, while the TCRdb copy is restricted to in-frame clones and leaves out a portion. This repertoire shows about 29,000 clones, over 75% found once; its top ten account for more than 25%. The sequenced material came from peripheral blood. The receptors originated from a woman of 80 years or more with COVID-19, enrolled during active disease.

This chain connects TRBV3-1 (or the pseudogene TRBV3-2) to TRBJ1-1, with no clear D. The V gene's germline CDR1 is LGHDT and CDR2 YNNKEL (reference sequence). Trimming stripped 1 base from V and 7 bases from J, with 10 bases between. This CDR3 is 13 amino acids long. The CDR3 DNA follows: TGTGCCAGCAGCCAAGCCAGGCAGAGTGAAGCTTTCTTT. Residues: CASSQARQSEAFF.

This chain joins TRBV7-9 and TRBJ1-5; no reliable D call. The V gene's germline CDR1 is SEHNR and CDR2 FQNEAQ (reference sequence). This CDR3 comprises 14 residues. The V gene lost 1 base and the J gene lost 9 bases, with 13 bases spanning the gap. The CDR3 DNA reads as TGTGCCAGCAGCTTAGACGGAGGGAAAGGGCCCCAGCATTTT. It yields the protein CASSLDGGKGPQHF. The entire variable domain, with the rest obtained from reference TRBV7-9 and TRBJ1-5, is as follows: DTGVSQNPRHKITKRGQNVTFRCDPISEHNRLYWYRQTLGQGPEFLTYFQNEAQLEKSRLLSDRFSAERPKGSFSTLEIQRTEQGDSAMYLCASSLDGGKGPQHFGDGTRLSIL.

The chain joins TRBV6-5 to TRBJ2-7; 7 bases agree with TRBD1. V lost 6 bases to trimming and J lost 4 bases; unmatched junction nucleotides: 6. Germline loops: CDR1 MNHEY, CDR2 SVGAGI. The CDR3 spans 13 residues. The DNA of the CDR3 is TGTGCCAGCAGAGAGACAGGGTGGTACGAGCAGTACTTC. This translates into CASRETGWYEQYF.

The V call is TRBV3-1 (or the pseudogene TRBV3-2), the J call TRBJ1-6, with TRBD1 matching over 7 bases. The junction had 4 bases not matched to a gene; V was cut back by 4 bases and J by 7 bases. The CDR3 is made up of 14 amino acids. Germline CDR1 is LGHDT and CDR2 is YNNKEL (reference sequence). The CDR3 DNA reads as TGTGCCAGCAGCCGGGGACAGCAAAATTCACCCCTCCACTTT. Translating gives CASSRGQQNSPLHF.

This clone was seen a single time. The same CDR3 can be traced to other DNA sequences in this sample. The gene calls are TRBV5-1 and TRBJ1-2; 8 bases are a match to TRBD1. Germline CDR1 and CDR2: SGHRS and YFSETQ. The CDR3 contains 13 residues. J gave up 8 bases and V 4 bases, and 7 bases lay outside the gene matches. CDR3 nucleotides: TGCGCCAGCAGCCCCGGACAGGGAGGGGGCTACACCTTC. Translated: CASSPGQGGGYTF.

The chain links TRBV7-9 to TRBJ1-6, with D possibly TRBD1 on 5 matching bases. CDR1 is SEHNR, CDR2 FQNEAQ, per germline (reference sequence). Trimming stripped 3 bases from V and 9 bases from J, with 21 bases between. The CDR3 sequence is 17 residues long. The CDR3 nucleotides are TGTGCCAGCAGCTTCTCAGCCGGGACGGGGGTGAGTTCACCCCTCCACTTT. Translating gives CASSFSAGTGVSSPLHF.

V is TRBV27 and J is TRBJ2-6; 7 bases fit TRBD2. V dropped 5 bases and J dropped 2; count of bases not matched to a gene: 3. CDR3 length: 15 amino acids. The germline CDR1 and CDR2 sequences are MNHEY and SMNVEV (reference sequence). DNA of the CDR3: TGTGCCAGCAGTGGAGGGAGGGCTGGGGCCAACGTCCTGACTTTC. Protein: CASSGGRAGANVLTF.

V gene TRBV7-9 combines with J gene TRBJ1-2; D gene uncertain. CDR3 length: 12 residues. Germline V CDR1 and CDR2: SEHNR, FQNEAQ (reference sequence). The V end was cut by 5 bases, the J end by 0 bases, with 4 bases between. CDR3 sequence (DNA): TGTGCCAGCAGCGAGGCTAACTATGGCTACACCTTC. This codes for CASSEANYGYTF.

This clone has more than one count but fewer than ten. The chain combines TRBV5-1 with TRBJ2-2; the D gene is possibly TRBD1 (6 bases). CDR1 is SGHRS and CDR2 is YFSETQ in the germline V gene. V was cut by 2 bases and J by 3 bases, with 8 bases left in between. The CDR3 consists of 14 residues. DNA for the CDR3: TGCGCCAGCAGCTTACAGGGTTACACCGGGGAGCTGTTTTTT. Protein: CASSLQGYTGELFF.

This chain connects TRBV14 to TRBJ2-3, with TRBD2 matching over 9 bases. Losses at the gene ends were 1 base for V and 2 bases for J; bases not matched to a gene: 7. CDR3 size: 17 residues. From germline, CDR1 is SGHDN and CDR2 FVKESK. Here the CDR3 reads CASSQALQRGVTDTQYF. The CDR3 nucleotides are TGTGCCAGCAGCCAAGCCCTACAGCGGGGGGTCACAGATACGCAGTATTTT.

The chain is built from TRBV5-1 and TRBJ2-1, with 10 nucleotides matching TRBD2. The CDR3 sequence is 16 residues long. Germline CDR1 and CDR2: SGHRS and YFSETQ. Trimming took 0 bases from V and 7 from J; bases not matched to a gene: 7. For the CDR3, the DNA is TGCGCCAGCAGCTTGGTCCAGCGGGGGGGCCTGAATGAGCAGTTCTTC. This gives the protein CASSLVQRGGLNEQFF.

The chain joins TRBV2 to TRBJ1-1; D is possibly TRBD1 (5 bases). In germline, CDR1 is SNHLY, CDR2 FYNNEI. The CDR3 is 14 amino acids. V lost 10 bases, J lost 3 bases, and 18 bases lay in between. This chain's CDR3 is CANRQGGAYTEAFF. CDR3 nucleotides: TGTGCCAACAGGCAGGGAGGGGCGTACACTGAAGCTTTCTTT.

The chain employs TRBV7-9 and TRBJ2-3, with 11 bases matching TRBD2. The CDR3 totals 15 residues. The V gene's germline CDR1 is SEHNR and CDR2 FQNEAQ (reference sequence). V gave up 4 bases and J gave up 5 bases; unmatched junction bases: 5. CDR3 sequence (DNA): TGTGCCAGCAGCTCCTATAGCGGGGGGGAAGATACGCAGTATTTT. Protein sequence: CASSSYSGGEDTQYF.

The J gene is TRBJ2-5, the V gene TRBV7-9, with D possibly being TRBD1 (6 bases). The germline gives CDR1 SEHNR, CDR2 FQNEAQ (reference sequence). Trimming took 7 bases from V and 1 from J, leaving 10 bases between them. This CDR3 spans 13 amino acids. This chain's CDR3 is CASKVQGQETQYF. As DNA, the CDR3 is TGTGCCAGCAAGGTACAGGGCCAAGAGACCCAGTACTTC. Full variable domain (missing parts from reference TRBV7-9 and TRBJ2-5): DTGVSQNPRHKITKRGQNVTFRCDPISEHNRLYWYRQTLGQGPEFLTYFQNEAQLEKSRLLSDRFSAERPKGSFSTLEIQRTEQGDSAMYLCASKVQGQETQYFGPGTRLLVL.

This clone was observed a few times. The chain joins TRBV2 to TRBJ2-1; TRBD1 matches at 9 bases. Germline values: CDR1 SNHLY, CDR2 FYNNEI. This CDR3 spans 15 amino acids. With 8 bases clipped from V and 4 bases from J, the junction kept 9 bases outside the gene matches. The CDR3 nucleotides read TGTGCCAGCGTAGTGAGCGGGACAGGGTACAATGAGCAGTTCTTC. It yields the protein CASVVSGTGYNEQFF. Full variable domain (outside the CDR3, taken from reference TRBV2 and TRBJ2-1): EPEVTQTPSHQVTQMGQEVILRCVPISNHLYFYWYRQILGQKVEFLVSFYNNEISEKSEIFDDQFSVERPDGSNFTLKIRSTKLEDSAMYFCASVVSGTGYNEQFFGPGTRLTVL.

V and J are TRBV7-2 and TRBJ1-1; tentative D call: TRBD1 (5 bases). In germline, CDR1 is SGHTA, CDR2 FQGNSA. Trimming cost V 6 bases and J 1 base, with 9 bases left between them. This CDR3 has 13 amino acids. The CDR3 is CASRIQENTEAFF. The CDR3 DNA sequence: TGTGCCAGCAGGATACAGGAGAACACTGAAGCTTTCTTT.

The chain has TRBV7-2 and TRBJ2-3; 12 positions match TRBD2. The V gene's germline CDR1 is SGHTA and CDR2 FQGNSA. Trimming took 5 bases from V and 7 from J; bases not matched to a gene: 4. CDR3 length equals 14 residues. The CDR3 loop is CASSPSGGAYTQYF. As DNA, the CDR3 is TGTGCCAGCAGCCCTAGCGGGGGGGCCTATACGCAGTATTTT.

The chain employs TRBV7-9 and TRBJ1-2; TRBD1 is a possible D gene (5 bases). This CDR3 has 14 residues. CDR1 is SEHNR and CDR2 is FQNEAQ in the germline V gene (reference sequence). The V end lost 5 bases, the J end lost 5 bases, and 15 bases lay between the germline ends. CDR3: CASSRGDGGYGYTF. The CDR3 nucleotides read TGTGCCAGCAGCCGAGGGGACGGGGGATATGGCTACACCTTC.

This chain links TRBV19 with TRBJ1-1, with 7 bases fitting TRBD1. CDR1 is LNHDA and CDR2 is SQIVND in the germline V gene (reference sequence). V lost 5 bases, J lost 5 bases, and 8 bases stayed unmatched. The CDR3 loop spans 14 amino acids. CDR3 region: CASSRQGPGTEAFF. The CDR3 DNA is TGTGCCAGTAGTCGACAGGGACCGGGGACTGAAGCTTTCTTT. Combining the CDR3 with reference TRBV19 and TRBJ1-1 gives the whole variable domain DGGITQSPKYLFRKEGQNVTLSCEQNLNHDAMYWYRQDPGQGLRLIYYSQIVNDFQKGDIAEGYSVSREKKESFPLTVTSAQKNPTAFYLCASSRQGPGTEAFFGQGTRLTVV.

V is TRBV21-1 and J is TRBJ2-7; the D call TRBD1 from the table was never checked on the DNA. TRBV21-1 represents a pseudogene. CDR3 length: 16 residues. CDR3 residues: CASSTSRQGKISEQYF. CDR3 in DNA: TGTGCCAGCAGCACTAGCCGACAGGGGAAAATTAGCGAGCAGTACTTC.

The chain employs TRBV11-2 and TRBJ1-6, with 7 bases fitting TRBD1. After removal of 4 bases from V and 8 bases from J, the junction contained 17 bases not matched to a gene. The CDR3 is made up of 18 amino acids. Germline loops: CDR1 SGHAT, CDR2 FQNNGV. Here the CDR3 DNA reads TGTGCCAGCAGCTGGGGACAGTCTATCCGCACCTCGGATTCACCCCTCCACTTT. Protein: CASSWGQSIRTSDSPLHF.

The chain uses TRBV19 and TRBJ1-6, with 9 nucleotides matching TRBD1. Unmatched junction bases numbered 3, after V lost 8 bases and J lost 1 base. The germline V gene encodes CDR1 LNHDA and CDR2 SQIVND (reference sequence). The CDR3 is made up of 15 amino acids. For the CDR3, the DNA is TGTGCCAGTGCCGACAGGGGGTCCTATAATTCACCCCTCCACTTT. Translation: CASADRGSYNSPLHF.